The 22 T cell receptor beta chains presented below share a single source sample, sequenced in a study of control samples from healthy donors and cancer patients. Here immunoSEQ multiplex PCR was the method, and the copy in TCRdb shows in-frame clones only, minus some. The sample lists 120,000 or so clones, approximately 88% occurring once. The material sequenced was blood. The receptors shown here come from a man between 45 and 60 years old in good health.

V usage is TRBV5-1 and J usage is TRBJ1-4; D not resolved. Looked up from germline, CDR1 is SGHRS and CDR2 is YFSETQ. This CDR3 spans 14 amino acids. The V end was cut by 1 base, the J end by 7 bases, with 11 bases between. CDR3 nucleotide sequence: TGCGCCAGCAGCTTGAGTGCCCGATCTGAAAAACTGTTTTTT. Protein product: CASSLSARSEKLFF.

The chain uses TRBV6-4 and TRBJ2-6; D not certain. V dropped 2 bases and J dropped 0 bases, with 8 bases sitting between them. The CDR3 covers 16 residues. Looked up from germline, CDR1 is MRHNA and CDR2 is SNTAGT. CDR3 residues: CASSDGVSSGANVLTF. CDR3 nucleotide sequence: TGTGCCAGCAGTGACGGGGTCAGCTCTGGGGCCAACGTCCTGACTTTC.

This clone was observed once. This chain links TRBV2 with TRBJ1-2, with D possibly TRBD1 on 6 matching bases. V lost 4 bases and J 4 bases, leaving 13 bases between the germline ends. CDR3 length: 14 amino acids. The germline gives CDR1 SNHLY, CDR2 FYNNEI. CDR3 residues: CASSVSPGVYGYTF. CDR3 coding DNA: TGTGCCAGCAGTGTATCCCCAGGGGTCTATGGCTACACCTTC.

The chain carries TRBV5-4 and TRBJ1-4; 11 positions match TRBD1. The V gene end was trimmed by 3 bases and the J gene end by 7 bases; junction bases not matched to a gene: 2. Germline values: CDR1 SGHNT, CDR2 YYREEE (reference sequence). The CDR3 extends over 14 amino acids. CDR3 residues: CASSWDRGGEKLFF. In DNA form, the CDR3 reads TGTGCCAGCAGCTGGGACAGGGGGGGTGAAAAACTGTTTTTT.

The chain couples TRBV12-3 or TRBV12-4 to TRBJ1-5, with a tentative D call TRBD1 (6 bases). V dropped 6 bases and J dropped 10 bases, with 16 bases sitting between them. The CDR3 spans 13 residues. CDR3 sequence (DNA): TGTGCCAGCAGGCGCAACAGGGTTGAACCCCAGCATTTT. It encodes CASRRNRVEPQHF.

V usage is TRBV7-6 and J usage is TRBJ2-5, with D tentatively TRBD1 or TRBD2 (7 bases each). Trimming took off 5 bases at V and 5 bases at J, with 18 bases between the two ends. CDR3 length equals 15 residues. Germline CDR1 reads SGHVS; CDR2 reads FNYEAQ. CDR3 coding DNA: TGTGCCAGCAGCAAGACCCCAGGGGGAGGGGAGACCCAGTACTTC. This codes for CASSKTPGGGETQYF.

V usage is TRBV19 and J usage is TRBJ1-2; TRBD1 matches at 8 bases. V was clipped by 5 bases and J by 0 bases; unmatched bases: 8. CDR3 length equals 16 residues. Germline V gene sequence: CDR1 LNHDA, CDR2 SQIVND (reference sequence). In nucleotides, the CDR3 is TGTGCCAGTAGTTTTGGGACAGGCGCCCCTAACTATGGCTACACCTTC. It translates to CASSFGTGAPNYGYTF.

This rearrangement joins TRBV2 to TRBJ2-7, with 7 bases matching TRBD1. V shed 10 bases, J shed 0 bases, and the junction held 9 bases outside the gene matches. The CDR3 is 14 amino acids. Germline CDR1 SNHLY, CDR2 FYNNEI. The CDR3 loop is CATDLGGSSYEQYF. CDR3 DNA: TGTGCCACAGATTTAGGGGGCAGCTCCTACGAGCAGTACTTC.

The CDR3 DNA reads TGTGCCAGCAGAAAGACAGGGAACACTGAAGCTTTCTTT. Translated: CASRKTGNTEAFF. The chain combines TRBV11-2 with TRBJ1-1, with D perhaps matching TRBD1 (6 bases). The germline CDR1 and CDR2 sequences are SGHAT and FQNNGV. The germline V and J ends were trimmed by 6 bases and 1 base, with 9 bases remaining between them. The CDR3 runs to 13 residues.

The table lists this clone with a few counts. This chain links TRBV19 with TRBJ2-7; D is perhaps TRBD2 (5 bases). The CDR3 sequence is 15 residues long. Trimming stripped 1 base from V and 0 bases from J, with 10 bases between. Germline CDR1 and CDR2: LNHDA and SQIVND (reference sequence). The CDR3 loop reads CASSIAGMGSYEQYF. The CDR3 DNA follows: TGTGCCAGTAGTATAGCCGGGATGGGCTCCTACGAGCAGTACTTC.

For the CDR3, the DNA is TGTGCCAGCAGCGTAGCTGGGAAAGAGCAGTTCTTC. Amino acids: CASSVAGKEQFF. The chain links TRBV9 to TRBJ2-1; D remains ambiguous. CDR1 SGDLS and CDR2 YYNGEE come from the germline V gene. The V end lost 0 bases, the J end lost 10 bases, and 8 bases lay between the germline ends. The length of the CDR3 is 12 residues.

DNA for the CDR3: TGTGCCAGCAGCCGGTACCAAGAGACCCAGTACTTC. Translation: CASSRYQETQYF. The V and J genes are TRBV7-2 and TRBJ2-5; the D is unclear. V was shortened by 5 bases and J by 0 bases, with 4 bases between the two germline ends. Germline V gene lookup returns CDR1 SGHTA and CDR2 FQGNSA. This CDR3 comprises 12 residues.

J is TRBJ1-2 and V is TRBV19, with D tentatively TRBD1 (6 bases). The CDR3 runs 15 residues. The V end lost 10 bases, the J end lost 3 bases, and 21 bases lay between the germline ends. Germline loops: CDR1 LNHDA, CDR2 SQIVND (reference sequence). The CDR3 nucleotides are TGTGCCACCCAGACAGGAGACGGATCCTACTATGGCTACACCTTC. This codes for CATQTGDGSYYGYTF.

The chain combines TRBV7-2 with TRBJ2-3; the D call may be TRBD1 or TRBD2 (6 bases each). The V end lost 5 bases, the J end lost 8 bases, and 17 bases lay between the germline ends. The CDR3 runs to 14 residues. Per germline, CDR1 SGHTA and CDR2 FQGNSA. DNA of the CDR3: TGTGCCAGCAGCGCAACTGGGGGGCGGGGTACGCAGTATTTT. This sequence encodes CASSATGGRGTQYF.

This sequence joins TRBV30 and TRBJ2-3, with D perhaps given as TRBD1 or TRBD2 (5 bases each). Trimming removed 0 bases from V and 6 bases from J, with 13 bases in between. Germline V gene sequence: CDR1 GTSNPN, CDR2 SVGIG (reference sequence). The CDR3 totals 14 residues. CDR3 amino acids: CAWSVAGAVDTQYF. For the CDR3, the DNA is TGTGCCTGGAGTGTGGCCGGGGCCGTCGATACGCAGTATTTT. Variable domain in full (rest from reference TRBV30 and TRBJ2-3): SQTIHQWPATLVQPVGSPLSLECTVEGTSNPNLYWYRQAAGRGLQLLFYSVGIGQISSEVPQNLSASRPQDRQFILSSKKLLLSDSGFYLCAWSVAGAVDTQYFGPGTRLTVL.

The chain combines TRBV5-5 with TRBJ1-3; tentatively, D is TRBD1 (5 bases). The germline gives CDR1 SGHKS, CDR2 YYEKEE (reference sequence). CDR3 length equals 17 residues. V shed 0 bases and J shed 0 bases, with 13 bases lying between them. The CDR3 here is CASSLVSGSISGNTIYF. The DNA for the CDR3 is TGTGCCAGCAGCTTGGTCTCAGGGTCTATCTCTGGAAACACCATATATTTT.

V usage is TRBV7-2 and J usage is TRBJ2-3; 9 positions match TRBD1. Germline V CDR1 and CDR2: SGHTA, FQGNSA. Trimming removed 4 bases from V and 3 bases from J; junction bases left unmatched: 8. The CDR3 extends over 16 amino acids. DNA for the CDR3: TGTGCCAGCAGCTGGGTACAGGGGGCTTGGACAGATACGCAGTATTTT. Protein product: CASSWVQGAWTDTQYF.

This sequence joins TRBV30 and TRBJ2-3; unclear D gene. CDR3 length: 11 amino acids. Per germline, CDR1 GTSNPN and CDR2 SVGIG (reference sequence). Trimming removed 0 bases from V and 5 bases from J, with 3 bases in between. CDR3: CAWSVGDTQYF. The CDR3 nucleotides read TGTGCCTGGAGTGTTGGAGATACGCAGTATTTT.

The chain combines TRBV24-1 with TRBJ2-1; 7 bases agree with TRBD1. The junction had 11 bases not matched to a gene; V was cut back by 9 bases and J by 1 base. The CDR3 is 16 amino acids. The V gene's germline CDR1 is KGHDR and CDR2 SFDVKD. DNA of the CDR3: TGTGCCACCTCGTTGGGACAGACAAAATCCTACAATGAGCAGTTCTTC. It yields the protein CATSLGQTKSYNEQFF.

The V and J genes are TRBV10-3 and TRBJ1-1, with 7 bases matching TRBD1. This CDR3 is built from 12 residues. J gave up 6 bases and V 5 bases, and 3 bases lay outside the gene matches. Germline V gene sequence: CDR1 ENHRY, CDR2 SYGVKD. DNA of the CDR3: TGTGCCATCAGTTGGGACAGTTCTGAAGCTTTCTTT. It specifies CAISWDSSEAFF.

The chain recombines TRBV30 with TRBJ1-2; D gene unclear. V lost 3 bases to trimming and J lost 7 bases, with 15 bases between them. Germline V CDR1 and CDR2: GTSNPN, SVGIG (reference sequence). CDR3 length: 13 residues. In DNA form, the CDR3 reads TGTGCCTGGAGAGGGAAAACCTGGGGTGGCTACACCTTC. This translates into CAWRGKTWGGYTF.

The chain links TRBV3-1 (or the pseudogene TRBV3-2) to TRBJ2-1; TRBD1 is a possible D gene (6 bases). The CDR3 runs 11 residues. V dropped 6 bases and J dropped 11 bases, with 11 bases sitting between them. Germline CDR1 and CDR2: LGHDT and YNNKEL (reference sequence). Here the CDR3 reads CASRSDSQQFF. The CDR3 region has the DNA TGTGCCAGCAGGTCGGACAGCCAGCAGTTCTTC.